A selection of T cell receptor beta chains follows, all from one sample in a study of T cells after yellow fever vaccination. TCRdb re-called the 5' RACE reads through MiXCR, storing one row per CDR3 protein. Found here are 300,000 to 350,000 distinct CDR3 sequences, about 7.8% of them singletons; the top ten hold under 20%. Sequences were derived from PBMCs, sampled 45 days after the first yellow fever vaccination. The source is a man in his late teens or twenties who received the YFV17D yellow fever vaccine. CDR3s include the opening cysteine and the closing phenylalanine or tryptophan. The D gene is left open where the match is weak. Clone size is shown for a subset of rows, as once, few, many or a class of expanded clone.

v_gene: TRBV5-1; j_gene: TRBJ2-7; abundance: few; d_gene: NA; CDR3nt: TGCGCCAGCAGCGCCGGAGGGCTATCCTACGAGCAGTACTTC; CDR3aa: CASSAGGLSYEQYF
v_gene: TRBV20-1; j_gene: TRBJ1-2; abundance: NA; d_gene: NA; CDR3nt: TGCAGTGCCCTTTCGAAGGGCAGGGGTCGAGCTGGCTACACCTTC; CDR3aa: CSALSKGRGRAGYTF
v_gene: TRBV5-1; j_gene: TRBJ1-5; abundance: NA; d_gene: NA; CDR3nt: TGCGCCAGCAGCGTCGACAGTCCCAATCAGCCCCAGCATTTT; CDR3aa: CASSVDSPNQPQHF
v_gene: TRBV6-6; j_gene: TRBJ2-1; abundance: NA; d_gene: NA; CDR3nt: TGTGCCAGCAGTTTGAGGACTGGTGAGCAGTTCTTC; CDR3aa: CASSLRTGEQFF
v_gene: TRBV5-1; j_gene: TRBJ1-2; abundance: few; d_gene: TRBD1; CDR3nt: TGCGCCAGCAGCGCCGACAGGGGCGGCTACACCTTC; CDR3aa: CASSADRGGYTF
v_gene: TRBV19; j_gene: TRBJ1-1; abundance: few; d_gene: NA; CDR3nt: TGTGCCAGTAGTTGGAGGGCGCTAGGACCCGCGGGGTGGACTGAAGCTTTCTTT; CDR3aa: CASSWRALGPAGWTEAFF
v_gene: TRBV7-6; j_gene: TRBJ2-3; abundance: few; d_gene: TRBD2; CDR3nt: TGTGCCAGCAGCAGCGGGGTAGCGGGGGGGCCGGGTACGCAGTATTTT; CDR3aa: CASSSGVAGGPGTQYF
v_gene: TRBV28; j_gene: TRBJ2-2; abundance: few; d_gene: NA; CDR3nt: TGTGCCAGCAGTTTATTCTCCACCGGGGAGCTGTTTTTT; CDR3aa: CASSLFSTGELFF
v_gene: TRBV7-2; j_gene: TRBJ2-2; abundance: NA; d_gene: TRBD2; CDR3nt: TGTGCCAGCAGCTTAAGACTAGCGGGGGGTCTCGGGGAGCTGTTTTTT; CDR3aa: CASSLRLAGGLGELFF
v_gene: TRBV4-2; j_gene: TRBJ1-1; abundance: NA; d_gene: NA; CDR3nt: TGTGCCAGCAGCCAAGTTGGCGTAATGCAGTTCATGAACACTGAAGCTTTCTTT; CDR3aa: CASSQVGVMQFMNTEAFF
v_gene: TRBV28; j_gene: TRBJ1-2; abundance: few; d_gene: TRBD1; CDR3nt: TGTGCCAGCCTAACAGGGGGGCACGGGTATGGCTACACCTTC; CDR3aa: CASLTGGHGYGYTF
v_gene: TRBV6-2/TRBV6-3; j_gene: TRBJ2-2; abundance: few; d_gene: NA; CDR3nt: TGTGCCAGCAGGGAGGGGGGGCGAAACACCGGGGAGCTGTTTTTT; CDR3aa: CASREGGRNTGELFF
v_gene: TRBV7-2; j_gene: TRBJ2-3; abundance: few; d_gene: NA; CDR3nt: TGTGCCAGCAAACCCTCGGCTGCCGATACGCAGTATTTT; CDR3aa: CASKPSAADTQYF
v_gene: TRBV6-4; j_gene: TRBJ2-3; abundance: NA; d_gene: TRBD1; CDR3nt: TGTGCCAGCATCCCAACAGGGGAAGGAACAGATACGCAGTATTTT; CDR3aa: CASIPTGEGTDTQYF
v_gene: TRBV2; j_gene: TRBJ2-5; abundance: few; d_gene: NA; CDR3nt: TGTGCCAGCAGTGAAATTGCTGACCGCTTAAAAGAGACCCAGTACTTC; CDR3aa: CASSEIADRLKETQYF
v_gene: TRBV5-1; j_gene: TRBJ2-3; abundance: NA; d_gene: TRBD1; CDR3nt: TGCGCCAGCAGCACCCGGGACAGGGGGGATGTCACAGATACGCAGTATTTT; CDR3aa: CASSTRDRGDVTDTQYF
v_gene: TRBV29-1; j_gene: TRBJ2-3; abundance: NA; d_gene: NA; CDR3nt: TGCAGCGTTGGGGGGACGCAGTATTTT; CDR3aa: CSVGGTQYF
v_gene: TRBV5-1; j_gene: TRBJ2-7; abundance: few; d_gene: NA; CDR3nt: TGCGCCAGCAGCCCGGACAGTCGGTACGAGCAGTACTTC; CDR3aa: CASSPDSRYEQYF
v_gene: TRBV14; j_gene: TRBJ1-4; abundance: few; d_gene: TRBD1; CDR3nt: TGTGCCAGCAGCCAAAGGGGACAGGGCTTTGCGAAAAAACTGTTTTTT; CDR3aa: CASSQRGQGFAKKLFF
v_gene: TRBV5-1; j_gene: TRBJ2-5; abundance: few; d_gene: TRBD2; CDR3nt: TGCGCCAGCGCCCTGGGGCTAGCGGAAGAGACCCAGTACTTC; CDR3aa: CASALGLAEETQYF
v_gene: TRBV7-2; j_gene: TRBJ1-1; abundance: NA; d_gene: TRBD1; CDR3nt: TGTGCCAGCAGCATCCAGGGGGCCACTGAAGCTTTCTTT; CDR3aa: CASSIQGATEAFF
v_gene: TRBV10-3; j_gene: TRBJ2-3; abundance: few; d_gene: NA; CDR3nt: TGTGCCATCAGCACCAGTGGGGGGAGTAGTGACACAGATACGCAGTATTTT; CDR3aa: CAISTSGGSSDTDTQYF
v_gene: TRBV24-1; j_gene: TRBJ2-3; abundance: NA; d_gene: NA; CDR3nt: TGTGCCACCAGAGATTTGGCGGGAAAGGCAACAGATACGCAGTATTTT; CDR3aa: CATRDLAGKATDTQYF
v_gene: TRBV7-9; j_gene: TRBJ1-2; abundance: few; d_gene: NA; CDR3nt: TGTGCCAGCAGCTTAGTGCGCGAAGCTAACTATGGCTACACCTTC; CDR3aa: CASSLVREANYGYTF
v_gene: TRBV28; j_gene: TRBJ1-6; abundance: NA; d_gene: TRBD1; CDR3nt: TGTGCCAGCAGTTTCCCGGGACAGGGGTGGTTCCCCCTCCACTTT; CDR3aa: CASSFPGQGWFPLHF
v_gene: TRBV6-4; j_gene: TRBJ2-4; abundance: NA; d_gene: NA; CDR3nt: TGTGCCAGCAGTGACTCCAGCGGGTCAAACATTCAGTACTTC; CDR3aa: CASSDSSGSNIQYF
v_gene: TRBV15; j_gene: TRBJ2-1; abundance: few; d_gene: NA; CDR3nt: TGTGCCACCAGCAGAGTGGCCCGACTAGATTTCGATGAGCAGTTCTTC; CDR3aa: CATSRVARLDFDEQFF
v_gene: TRBV5-1; j_gene: TRBJ1-1; abundance: NA; d_gene: TRBD1; CDR3nt: TGCGCCAGCAGCTTGGGACAGGGCCACACTGAAGCTTTCTTT; CDR3aa: CASSLGQGHTEAFF
v_gene: TRBV20-1; j_gene: TRBJ2-1; abundance: NA; d_gene: NA; CDR3nt: TGCAGTGCTAGGAAGTTCAATGAGCAGTTCTTC; CDR3aa: CSARKFNEQFF
v_gene: TRBV6-1; j_gene: TRBJ2-7; abundance: few; d_gene: NA; CDR3nt: TGTGCCAGCAGTCTGATGTCCGACAGCCGAATAGCCTACGAGCAGTACTTC; CDR3aa: CASSLMSDSRIAYEQYF
v_gene: TRBV5-4; j_gene: TRBJ2-5; abundance: NA; d_gene: TRBD2; CDR3nt: TGTGCCAGCAGCTTTCGCGGGGGGCCCCAAGAGACCCAGTACTTC; CDR3aa: CASSFRGGPQETQYF
v_gene: TRBV5-1; j_gene: TRBJ1-4; abundance: few; d_gene: TRBD1; CDR3nt: TGCGCCAGCAGCTCGGGACAGGGTAATTCGCCGGAACTGTTTTTT; CDR3aa: CASSSGQGNSPELFF
v_gene: TRBV14; j_gene: TRBJ2-7; abundance: few; d_gene: NA; CDR3nt: TGTGCCAGCAGCCAAGATGTGCAGGGGATCTCCTACGAGCAGTACTTC; CDR3aa: CASSQDVQGISYEQYF